Sequencing of this T cell receptor (beta chain) was carried out in a study of cytomegalovirus exposure and HLA in healthy donors. Study findings and constraints: In vitro confirmation showed a few CMV-associated chains to be CMV antigen specific.

Germline loops: CDR1 KGHSH, CDR2 LQKENI. The CDR3 totals 15 residues. With 1 base removed from V and 5 bases from J, the gap between germline ends came to 12 bases. This clone appeared once. Its target is unknown. The PCR made use of 60 Vbeta and 13 Jbeta primers. Using immunoSEQ multiplex PCR, the repertoire was profiled, and TCRdb retains in-frame clones only, with some absent. The profile shows about 160,000 clones, approximately 85% of them singletons. The material sequenced was PBMCs. This rearrangement joins TRBV18 to TRBJ1-5; TRBD1 might be the D (5 bases). This TCR was sampled from a man aged 45-65 years in good health and CMV-seropositive. The CDR3: CASSPQPGIDQPQHF. The DNA for the CDR3 is TGTGCCAGCTCACCACAACCAGGGATCGATCAGCCCCAGCATTTT. Supplemented by reference TRBV18 and TRBJ1-5, the full variable domain reads NAGVMQNPRHLVRRRGQEARLRCSPMKGHSHVYWYRQLPEEGLKFMVYLQKENIIDESGMPKERFSAEFPKEGPSILRIQQVVRGDSAAYFCASSPQPGIDQPQHFGDGTRLSIL.